This T cell receptor beta chain emerged from a study of T cell responses to AZD1222 COVID-19 vaccine (dated by TCRdb to the early 2020s). About the investigation overall: TCR sequencing was performed for more than 230 trial participants, of whom some 200 were given two doses of AZD1222 and around 25 were given two doses of MenACWY control vaccine. Enrollment into the trials was organized by age into subgroups of 18-55, 56-69 and 70-plus years, and those subgroups contained roughly 150, 30 and 60 TCR-sequenced participants, respectively.

The CDR3 regions of human TCRbeta chains were subjected to immunosequencing. On the study's bioinformatics: TCRs in the repertoires were matched against a reference library of SARS-CoV-2-specific TCRs that had been generated with the MIRA antigen-specificity platform. Breadth was defined as the fraction of unique TCRs that were SARS-CoV-2-associated, and depth was defined as the fraction of total T cells that were SARS-CoV-2-associated. Using the MIRA data, each spike-specific TCR was mapped to the spike region that the TCR reacts to and placed in a CD4 or CD8 class. Log10-transformed breadth and depth values were compared by one-way ANOVA with Sidak's multiple comparisons tests. This immuneACCESS table, as held by TCRdb, lists in-frame sequences with V and J called but not all clones. Of the missing ones, under half trace to an unresolved V gene in checked studies; the others have no known cause. Clonal size and the V and J genes are those of that table, whereas D and trimming came from the DNA. The sample table contains 85,000 to 130,000 clones; only one count was recorded for approximately 86% of them. 3.3% of the sample goes to the ten largest clones.

Overall results and qualifications from the work: Nearly half of unique spike-specific TCRs reportedly recognized epitopes outside regions mutated in the B.1.351 and B.1.1.7 variants. A significant rise in spike-specific TCR breadth and depth was observed after two AZD1222 doses relative to day 0 and relative to MenACWY recipients. The whole spike protein was spanned by vaccine-associated CD4 TCRs, and dominant responses were seen in regions 160-218 and 743-854. Participants were mostly white British and included more females than males, and it was suggested by the authors that clonal diversity may have been underestimated. In the small 56-69-year group, the increase in depth fell short of significance, most likely because of low power. Conclusions about previously exposed vaccinees are limited because only a handful of AZD1222 recipients were SARS-CoV-2 seropositive at baseline. No day 14 peak-response samples were available, so repertoires were characterized only after the peak T cell response.

On this clone: Its cognate antigen has yet to be identified. No qualities accompany the bases; no much larger clone lies one base away.

The time point label, read with the paper, signifies: about 28 days (+/-7) after the second vaccine dose. Per the publication, the treatment or condition label means: meningococcal conjugate vaccine given as trial control. The vaccinee samples were drawn from two UK trials, COV001 and COV002, one of which was a single-blind randomized controlled phase 2/3 trial testing AZD1222 (ChAdOx1 nCoV-19) in healthy adults. Trial participant PBMC samples were collected at day 0 and day 28 after the second dose for TCRbeta chain sequencing. Per the germline V gene, SGHRS is the CDR1 and YFSETQ is the CDR2. From the cysteine up to the phenylalanine, the CDR3 has a length of 13 residues. The only DNA kept is the CDR3, 39 bases in frame from the first base. V is cut by 1 base and J by 3 bases, and the space between the germline ends is 6 bases.

The sample consisted of peripheral blood, taken 28 days after the second dose of the MenACWY control vaccine. The sequence was collected from an adult who received the MenACWY meningococcal vaccine as a control. Rearrangement joined TRBV5-1 to TRBJ2-3; no D gene is confidently identified. The DNA sequence reads TGCGCCAGCAGCTTGCAGCAGACAGATACGCAGTATTTT. This translates into CASSLQQTDTQYF.